These 9 T cell receptor beta chains were sequenced from one sample in a study of T cell responses to AZD1222 COVID-19 vaccine. Profiling relied on immunoSEQ multiplex PCR, and the TCRdb table lists in-frame clones only, not all of them. Of around 140,000 clones in the sample, about 90% were seen once. The sample was peripheral blood, taken 28 days after the second AZD1222 dose. The receptors here all came from an adult who received the AZD1222 COVID-19 vaccine.

J is TRBJ1-1 and V is TRBV6-1; D is uncertain. CDR3 size: 15 residues. Trimming cost V 3 bases and J 0 bases, with 11 bases left between them. In germline, CDR1 is MNHNS, CDR2 SASEGT. CDR3 in amino acids: CASSDPGSMNTEAFF. CDR3 nucleotides: TGTGCCAGCAGTGACCCAGGTTCCATGAACACTGAAGCTTTCTTT.

The chain carries TRBV19 and TRBJ2-5, with TRBD1 identical over 7 bases. Losses at the gene ends were 2 bases for V and 5 bases for J; bases not matched to a gene: 5. CDR3 size: 14 residues. Germline V CDR1 and CDR2: LNHDA, SQIVND (reference sequence). This CDR3 is CASSIMGQKETQYF. The CDR3 DNA sequence: TGTGCCAGTAGTATAATGGGACAGAAGGAGACCCAGTACTTC.

This clone came up once. The chain recombines TRBV7-9 with TRBJ2-5; D may correspond to TRBD1 or TRBD2 (5 bases each). V was clipped by 2 bases and J by 2 bases, with 9 bases between them. The germline gives CDR1 SEHNR, CDR2 FQNEAQ (reference sequence). This CDR3 contains 14 residues. The CDR3 DNA reads TGTGCCAGCAGCTTATTGGGACGGCAAGAGACCCAGTACTTC. It specifies CASSLLGRQETQYF.

The J gene is TRBJ1-2, the V gene TRBV6-4; D gene ambiguous. CDR3 length equals 16 residues. Trimming shortened V by 6 bases and J by 4 bases, and 21 bases separated the two germline ends. CDR1 MRHNA and CDR2 SNTAGT come from the germline V gene. CDR3 protein: CASSSQGGNRVYGYTF. CDR3 bases: TGTGCCAGCAGCTCCCAAGGAGGGAACCGGGTCTATGGCTACACCTTC.

The chain recombines TRBV7-8 with TRBJ1-6, with 9 bases identical to TRBD1. Germline CDR1 reads SGHVS; CDR2 reads FQNEAQ. The CDR3 is 14 amino acids. Trimming at V came to 5 bases and at J to 8 bases, leaving 4 bases not matched to a gene. The CDR3 sequence: CASSPGQGDSPLHF. For the CDR3, the DNA is TGTGCCAGCAGCCCGGGACAGGGAGATTCACCCCTCCACTTT.

This clone was found a few times. The rearrangement joins TRBV7-8 to TRBJ1-1; D gene unclear. The CDR3 sequence is 15 residues long. Trimming stripped 4 bases from V and 7 bases from J, with 19 bases between. Germline V CDR1 and CDR2: SGHVS, FQNEAQ. CDR3 protein: CASSSFGRATYEAFF. Written as DNA, the CDR3 is TGTGCCAGCAGCTCGTTCGGGCGGGCGACGTATGAAGCTTTCTTT.

This chain connects TRBV19 to TRBJ1-4; 9 nucleotides align to TRBD1. This CDR3 is 13 amino acids long. J gave up 8 bases and V 6 bases, and 4 bases lay outside the gene matches. The germline V gene encodes CDR1 LNHDA and CDR2 SQIVND (reference sequence). The CDR3 DNA follows: TGTGCCAGTAGCCACAGGGGGCAGGAAAAACTGTTTTTT. It codes for CASSHRGQEKLFF.

On this clone: At one of its ends the junction is not consistent with the germline gene, which may arise from a read error. The chain joins TRBV9 to TRBJ1-1; no reliable D call. The CDR3 loop spans 12 amino acids. Per germline, CDR1 SGDLS and CDR2 YYNGEE. The CDR3 bases are TGTGCCAGCAGTGATAGGAACCCTGAAGCTTTCTTT. As protein: CASSDRNPEAFF.

J is TRBJ2-3 and V is TRBV12-3 or TRBV12-4, with D possibly being TRBD2 (6 bases). The CDR3 loop spans 13 amino acids. V lost 6 bases and J lost 6, with 13 bases in between. CDR3 sequence reads: CASRPSAGDTQYF. CDR3 in DNA: TGTGCCAGCAGGCCTTCTGCGGGGGATACGCAGTATTTT.